This T cell receptor (beta chain) was profiled in a study of multiple sclerosis patients with progressive multifocal leukoencephalopathy. Study findings and constraints: Preferential TRBV-TRBJ pairings or common gene usage were not detected at PML. Before and during natalizumab, the clones expanded at PML already existed.

Synthetic inline TR CDR3 controls covering all V-J pairings were spiked into each PCR. Measured with immunoSEQ multiplex PCR; TCRdb has only the in-frame clones, and not every one. The sample has tens of thousands of clones; approximately 89% are singletons. A note on this clone: The antigen remains undetermined.

Time point described: time of PML onset. The T3 samples were drawn when PML began. This CDR3 is built from 13 residues. V was trimmed by 7 bases and J by 1 base, leaving 10 bases between them. Per the germline V gene, CDR1 is SNHLY and CDR2 is FYNNEI. The material was PBMCs, obtained from a patient treated with natalizumab. The rearrangement links TRBV2 to TRBJ1-1; D may be TRBD1 (5 bases). This clonotype originated in a woman aged 25 to 39 with progressive multifocal leukoencephalopathy. The CDR3 reads CASNRGENTEAFF. In DNA, the CDR3 is TGTGCCAGCAACCGGGGGGAGAACACTGAAGCTTTCTTT.